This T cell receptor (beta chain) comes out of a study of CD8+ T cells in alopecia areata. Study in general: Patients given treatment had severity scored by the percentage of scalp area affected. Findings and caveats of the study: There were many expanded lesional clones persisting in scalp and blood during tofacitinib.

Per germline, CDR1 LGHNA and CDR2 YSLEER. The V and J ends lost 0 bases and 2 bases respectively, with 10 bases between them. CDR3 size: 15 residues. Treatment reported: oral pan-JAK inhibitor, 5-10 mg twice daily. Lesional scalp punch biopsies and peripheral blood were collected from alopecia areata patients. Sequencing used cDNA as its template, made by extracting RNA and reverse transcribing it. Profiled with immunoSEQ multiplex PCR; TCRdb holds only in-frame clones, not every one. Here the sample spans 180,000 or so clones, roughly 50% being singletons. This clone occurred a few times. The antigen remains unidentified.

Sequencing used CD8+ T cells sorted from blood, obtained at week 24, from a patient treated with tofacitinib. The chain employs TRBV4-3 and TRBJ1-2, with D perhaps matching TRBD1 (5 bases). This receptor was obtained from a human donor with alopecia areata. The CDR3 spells CASSQDEGANYGYTF. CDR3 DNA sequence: TGCGCCAGCAGCCAAGATGAAGGGGCCAACTATGGCTACACCTTC.